This TCR beta chain stems from a study of T-cell reconstitution after alpha-beta-depleted transplantation in children. Findings and limits, study-wide: Some patients showed high day-60 TCRbeta diversity, which derived from surviving recipient T cells and thymic progenitors. Alpha-beta T cells present about two months after transplant were reported to originate from several hundred expanded graft clones. Fresh T-cell production supplied most of the T-cell counts and diversity seen one year after transplant.

Preparation of the TCRbeta library involved a method that used unique molecular identifiers. In TCRdb, the PCR reads were re-called with MiXCR into one record per CDR3 protein. The data show about 420,000 distinct CDR3 sequences, roughly 16% seen once. This clonotype came up a few times. The antigen remains unidentified. The sequencing used PBMCs, mostly from graft donor cells, collected 360 days after TCRalphabeta/CD19-depleted stem cell transplant. The receptor was isolated from a boy in the first two years of life who had a stem cell transplant for Wiskott-Aldrich syndrome, so the T cells may come from the graft donor.

The CDR3 DNA follows: TGTGCCGGTGGACTAGCGGGAAATAATGAGCAGTTCTTC. Protein: CAGGLAGNNEQFF. The chain combines TRBV12-3 or TRBV12-4 with TRBJ2-1; 12 nucleotides align to TRBD2. CDR3 length: 13 residues. J lost 7 bases, V lost 11 bases, and 6 bases had no gene match.